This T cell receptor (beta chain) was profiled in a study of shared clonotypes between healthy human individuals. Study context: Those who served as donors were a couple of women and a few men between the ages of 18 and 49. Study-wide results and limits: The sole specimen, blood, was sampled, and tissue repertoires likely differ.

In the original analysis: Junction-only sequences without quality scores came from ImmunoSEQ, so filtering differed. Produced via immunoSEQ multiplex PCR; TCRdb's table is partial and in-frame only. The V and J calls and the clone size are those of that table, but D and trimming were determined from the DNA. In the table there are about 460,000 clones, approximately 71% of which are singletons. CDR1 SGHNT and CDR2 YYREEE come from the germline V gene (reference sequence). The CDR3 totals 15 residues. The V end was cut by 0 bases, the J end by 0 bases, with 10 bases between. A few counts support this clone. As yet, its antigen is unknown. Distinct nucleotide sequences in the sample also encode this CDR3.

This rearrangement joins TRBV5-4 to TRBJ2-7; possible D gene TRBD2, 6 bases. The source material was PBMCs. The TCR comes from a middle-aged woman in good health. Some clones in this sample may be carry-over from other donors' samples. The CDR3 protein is CASSLAGGISYEQYF. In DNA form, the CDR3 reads TGTGCCAGCAGCTTGGCAGGAGGGATCTCCTACGAGCAGTACTTC.